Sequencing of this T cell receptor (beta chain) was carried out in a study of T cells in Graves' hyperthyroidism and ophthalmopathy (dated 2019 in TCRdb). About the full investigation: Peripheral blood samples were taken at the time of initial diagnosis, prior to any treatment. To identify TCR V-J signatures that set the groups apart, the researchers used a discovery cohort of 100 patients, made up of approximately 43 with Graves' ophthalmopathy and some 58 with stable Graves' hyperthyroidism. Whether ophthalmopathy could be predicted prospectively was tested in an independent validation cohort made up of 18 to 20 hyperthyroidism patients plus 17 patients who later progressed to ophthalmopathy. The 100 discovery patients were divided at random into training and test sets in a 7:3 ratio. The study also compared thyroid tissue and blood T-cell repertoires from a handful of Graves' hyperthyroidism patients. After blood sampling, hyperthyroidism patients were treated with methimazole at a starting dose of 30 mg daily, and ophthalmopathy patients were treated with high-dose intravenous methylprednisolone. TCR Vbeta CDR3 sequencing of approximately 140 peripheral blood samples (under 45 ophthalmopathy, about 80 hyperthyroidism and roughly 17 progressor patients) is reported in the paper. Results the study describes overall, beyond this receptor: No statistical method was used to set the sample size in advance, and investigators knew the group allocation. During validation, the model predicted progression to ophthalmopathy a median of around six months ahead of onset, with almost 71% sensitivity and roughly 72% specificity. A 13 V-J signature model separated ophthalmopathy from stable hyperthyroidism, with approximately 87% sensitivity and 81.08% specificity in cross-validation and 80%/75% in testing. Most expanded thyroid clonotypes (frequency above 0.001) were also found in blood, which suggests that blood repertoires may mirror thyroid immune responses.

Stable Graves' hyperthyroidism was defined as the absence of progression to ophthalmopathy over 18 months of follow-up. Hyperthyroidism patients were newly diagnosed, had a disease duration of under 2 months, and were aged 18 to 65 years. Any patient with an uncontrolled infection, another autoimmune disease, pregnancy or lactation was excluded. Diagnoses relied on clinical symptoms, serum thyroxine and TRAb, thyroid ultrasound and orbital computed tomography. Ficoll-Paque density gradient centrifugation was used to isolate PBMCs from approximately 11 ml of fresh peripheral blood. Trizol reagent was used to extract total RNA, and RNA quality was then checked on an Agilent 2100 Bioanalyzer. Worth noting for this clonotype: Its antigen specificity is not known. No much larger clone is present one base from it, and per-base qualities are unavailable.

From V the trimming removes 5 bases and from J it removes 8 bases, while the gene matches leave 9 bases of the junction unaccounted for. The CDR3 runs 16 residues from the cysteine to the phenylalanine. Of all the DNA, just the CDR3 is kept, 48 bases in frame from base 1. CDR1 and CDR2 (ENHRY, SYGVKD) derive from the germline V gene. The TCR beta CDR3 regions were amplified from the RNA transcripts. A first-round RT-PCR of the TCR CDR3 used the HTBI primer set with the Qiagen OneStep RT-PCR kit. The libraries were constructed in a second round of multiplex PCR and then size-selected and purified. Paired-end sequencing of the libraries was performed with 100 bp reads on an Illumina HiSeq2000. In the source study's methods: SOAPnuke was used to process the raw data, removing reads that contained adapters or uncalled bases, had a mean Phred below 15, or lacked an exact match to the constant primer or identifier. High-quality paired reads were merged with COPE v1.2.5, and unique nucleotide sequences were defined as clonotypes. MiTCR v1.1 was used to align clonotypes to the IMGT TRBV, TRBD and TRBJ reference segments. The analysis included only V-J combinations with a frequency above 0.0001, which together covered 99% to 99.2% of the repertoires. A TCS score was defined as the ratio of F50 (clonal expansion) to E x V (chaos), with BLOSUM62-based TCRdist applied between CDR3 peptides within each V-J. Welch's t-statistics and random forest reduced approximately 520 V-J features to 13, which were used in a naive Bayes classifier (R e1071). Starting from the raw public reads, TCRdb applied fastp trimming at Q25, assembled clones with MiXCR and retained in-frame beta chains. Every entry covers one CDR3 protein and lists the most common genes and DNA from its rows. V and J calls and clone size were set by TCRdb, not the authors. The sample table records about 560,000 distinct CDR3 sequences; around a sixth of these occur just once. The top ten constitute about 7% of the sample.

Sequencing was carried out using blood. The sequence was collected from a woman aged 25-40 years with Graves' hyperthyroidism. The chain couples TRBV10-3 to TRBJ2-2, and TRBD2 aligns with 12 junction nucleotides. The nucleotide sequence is TGTGCCATCAGTTACAGACTAGCGGGAGTGACGGGGGAGCTGTTTTTT. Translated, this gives CAISYRLAGVTGELFF.